This entry lists 30 T cell receptor beta chains sequenced from one sample in a study of blood T cells in healthy people across ages. A sample-barcoded 5' primer and a J-beta primer mix were used in a second PCR of roughly 6 to 11 cycles. One entry per CDR3 protein results from TCRdb running MiXCR on the 5' RACE reads. The table lists fewer than 700,000 distinct CDR3 sequences, about 43% of them singletons. Source material: blood. All receptors derive from a man aged 80 or over in good health.

The genes are TRBV20-1 and TRBJ2-1, with 8 positions matching TRBD1. The germline V gene has CDR1 DFQATT and CDR2 SNEGSKA (reference sequence). With 5 bases clipped from V and 2 bases from J, the junction kept 11 bases outside the gene matches. This CDR3 region has 16 residues. The CDR3 loop is CSAPQTTGVTYNEQFF. CDR3 coding DNA: TGCAGTGCTCCCCAAACGACAGGGGTAACCTACAATGAGCAGTTCTTC.

This rearrangement joins TRBV24-1 to TRBJ2-1, with 8 bases that match TRBD1. The germline V gene has CDR1 KGHDR and CDR2 SFDVKD. The CDR3 sequence is 16 residues long. Losses at the gene ends were 1 base for V and 7 bases for J; bases not matched to a gene: 8. The CDR3 bases are TGTGCCACCAGTGATTTAATTCAGGGGGCCGTAAATGAGCAGTTCTTC. This sequence encodes CATSDLIQGAVNEQFF.

The rearrangement uses TRBV6-1 and TRBJ1-2, with 9 bases matching TRBD1. The germline V gene encodes CDR1 MNHNS and CDR2 SASEGT. Unmatched junction bases numbered 7, after V lost 8 bases and J lost 6 bases. The CDR3 totals 13 residues. The CDR3 spells CASFRDRVDGYTF. The CDR3 region has the DNA TGTGCCAGCTTCCGGGACAGGGTTGATGGCTACACCTTC.

The chain links TRBV5-1 to TRBJ2-1, with D maybe TRBD2 (5 bases). CDR1 and CDR2 from the germline V gene are SGHRS and YFSETQ. Trimming removed 4 bases from V and 0 bases from J, with 14 bases in between. The CDR3 has 16 amino acids. The CDR3 DNA reads as TGCGCCAGCAGCCCCGCCCGGGATTCCTCCTACAATGAGCAGTTCTTC. Translating gives CASSPARDSSYNEQFF.

This chain's CDR3 is CASSLAGGRPGELFF. The CDR3 DNA follows: TGTGCCAGCAGCTTAGCAGGAGGGAGGCCCGGGGAGCTGTTTTTT. This sequence joins TRBV11-3 and TRBJ2-2, with TRBD2 as a possible D gene (6 bases). V dropped 1 base and J dropped 6 bases, with 12 bases sitting between them. Germline V gene sequence: CDR1 SGHNT, CDR2 YENEEA. There are 15 residues in the CDR3.

This clonotype occurred a few times. This chain uses TRBV6-5 with TRBJ2-4; 11 positions match TRBD1. The length of the CDR3 is 15 residues. Per the germline V gene, CDR1 is MNHEY and CDR2 is SVGAGI. V lost 4 bases and J lost 3; bases outside the gene matches: 2. The CDR3 loop is CASSWTGGRKNIQYF. The CDR3 region has the DNA TGTGCCAGCAGTTGGACAGGGGGCCGCAAAAACATTCAGTACTTC.

This clonotype has only one observation. The chain joins TRBV6-1 to TRBJ2-7; D call uncertain. V lost 8 bases and J lost 2, with 13 bases in between. Germline assignment: CDR1 MNHNS and CDR2 SASEGT. This CDR3 comprises 13 residues. CDR3 loop: CASVNFVPYEQYF. The DNA for the CDR3 is TGTGCCAGCGTCAACTTCGTACCCTACGAGCAGTACTTC.

The chain joins TRBV6-6 to TRBJ2-3; the D is unclear. V dropped 5 bases and J dropped 2 bases, with 11 bases sitting between them. The CDR3 contains 14 residues. Germline V gene sequence: CDR1 MNHNY, CDR2 SVGAGI (reference sequence). The CDR3 loop is CASSNRRPTDTQYF. Written as DNA, the CDR3 is TGTGCCAGCAGTAACCGGCGACCCACAGATACGCAGTATTTT.

The V gene is TRBV27, the J gene TRBJ2-3, with TRBD2 matching 7 bases. Germline assignment: CDR1 MNHEY and CDR2 SMNVEV (reference sequence). Germline trimming cut 6 bases from V and 4 bases from J; bases unmatched to any gene: 4. CDR3 size: 13 residues. The chain's CDR3 is CASSPTSSDTQYF. The CDR3 bases are TGTGCCAGCAGCCCGACTAGCTCAGATACGCAGTATTTT.

The chain employs TRBV7-2 and TRBJ2-5; D possibly corresponds to TRBD2 (6 bases). The CDR3 is 14 residues long. Trimming pared 4 bases from V and 2 bases from J, leaving 11 bases between. Germline V CDR1 and CDR2: SGHTA, FQGNSA. The CDR3 nucleotides are TGTGCCAGCAGCTCGACTAGAACTCAAGAGACCCAGTACTTC. This encodes CASSSTRTQETQYF.

V is TRBV20-1 and J is TRBJ2-5; D is perhaps TRBD1 or TRBD2 (5 bases each). CDR3 size: 12 residues. The ends were cut back, 3 bases at V and 4 bases at J, with 9 bases in the middle. Germline V lookup: CDR1 DFQATT, CDR2 SNEGSKA (reference sequence). The CDR3 loop is CSASWGPETQYF. The CDR3 DNA sequence: TGCAGTGCTAGTTGGGGACCAGAGACCCAGTACTTC.

The chain carries TRBV6-1 and TRBJ1-2, with D unclear. Germline assignment: CDR1 MNHNS and CDR2 SASEGT. The CDR3 length is 14 residues. V dropped 0 bases and J dropped 2 bases, with 7 bases sitting between them. CDR3 DNA: TGTGCCAGCAGTGAAGCGCCGGAGAACTATGGCTACACCTTC. Amino acid sequence: CASSEAPENYGYTF.

There are a few counts of this clonotype. J is TRBJ2-5 and V is TRBV18, with 7 positions matching TRBD1. This CDR3 is built from 15 residues. V shed 5 bases and J 2 bases; nucleotides not matched to a gene: 8. Germline V CDR1 and CDR2: KGHSH, LQKENI. Here the CDR3 DNA reads TGTGCCAGCTCAACCGGGACAGTACTACAAGAGACCCAGTACTTC. Residues: CASSTGTVLQETQYF.

The chain combines TRBV5-6 with TRBJ2-1; D is possibly TRBD1 or TRBD2 (5 bases each). This CDR3 has 15 amino acids. V gave up 2 bases and J gave up 2 bases, with 11 bases separating them. CDR1 SGHDT and CDR2 YYEEEE come from the germline V gene. The CDR3 nucleotides are TGTGCCAGCAGCTTTGAACTAGGGGCCTACAATGAGCAGTTCTTC. It encodes CASSFELGAYNEQFF.

The V gene is TRBV30, the J gene TRBJ2-7; a weak D match, TRBD1 (5 bases). The germline gives CDR1 GTSNPN, CDR2 SVGIG (reference sequence). V was clipped by 3 bases and J by 6 bases, with 15 bases between them. The CDR3 is made up of 13 amino acids. The CDR3 spells CAWRRVQGGEQYF. The CDR3 DNA reads TGTGCCTGGAGGCGCGTGCAGGGCGGCGAGCAGTACTTC.

This clonotype showed up just a few times. The chain joins TRBV24-1 to TRBJ1-6; 8 positions match TRBD1. Germline V gene data show CDR1 as KGHDR and CDR2 as SFDVKD. CDR3 length: 19 amino acids. The junction had 11 bases not matched to a gene; V was cut back by 0 bases and J by 5 bases. In DNA, the CDR3 is TGTGCCACCAGTGATTTGCGGTCAGGTCCAGGGGGCGATAATTCACCCCTCCACTTT. It yields the protein CATSDLRSGPGGDNSPLHF.

As regards this clonotype: Relative to the germline gene, one junction end is altered; a read error may explain this. This CDR3 is CASSLWTSVQETQYF. The CDR3 DNA sequence: TGTGCTAGCAGCCTATGGACTAGCGTCCAAGAGACCCAGTACTTC. The chain carries TRBV7-7 and TRBJ2-5; 9 bases align to TRBD2. CDR3 length: 15 amino acids. CDR1 SSHAT and CDR2 FNYEAQ come from the germline V gene (reference sequence).

This clonotype was counted ten times or more. The DNA of the CDR3 is TGCGCCAGCAGCCGCGCCCCCGACGGGGGGAGCACAGATACGCAGTATTTT. Amino acids: CASSRAPDGGSTDTQYF. V usage is TRBV4-3 and J usage is TRBJ2-3; TRBD2 aligns across 7 bases. V lost 4 bases and J lost 0; bases outside the gene matches: 10. This CDR3 is 17 amino acids long. Germline V gene lookup returns CDR1 LGHNA and CDR2 YSLEER.

This clonotype was counted a single time. The V gene is TRBV4-3, the J gene TRBJ2-5, with a possible D match to TRBD1 (5 bases). The CDR3 runs to 16 residues. Germline values: CDR1 LGHNA, CDR2 YSLEER. V was cut by 4 bases and J by 3 bases, with 18 bases left in between. CDR3 residues: CASSPTVELKEETQYF. The CDR3, as DNA: TGCGCCAGCAGCCCGACAGTGGAGTTAAAGGAAGAGACCCAGTACTTC.

The gene calls are TRBV6-6 and TRBJ1-2, with 7 nucleotides matching TRBD1. CDR3 length equals 15 residues. Germline V gene sequence: CDR1 MNHNY, CDR2 SVGAGI (reference sequence). The V gene end was trimmed by 6 bases and the J gene end by 3 bases; junction bases not matched to a gene: 10. The CDR3 DNA sequence: TGTGCCAGCAGATCTCACGGGACAGCCTACTATGGCTACACCTTC. Encoded protein: CASRSHGTAYYGYTF.

This clonotype was found a few times. The chain uses TRBV29-1 and TRBJ2-2; 10 bases agree with TRBD2. After removal of 5 bases from V and 4 bases from J, the junction contained 4 bases not matched to a gene. Germline CDR1 is SQVTM and CDR2 is ANQGSEA. The CDR3 is 14 residues long. In nucleotides, the CDR3 is TGCAGCGTTAGCGGGAGGGCCGTCACCGGGGAGCTGTTTTTT. Amino acids: CSVSGRAVTGELFF.

The V call is TRBV20-1, the J call TRBJ2-2, with TRBD2 matching 15 bases. CDR3 length: 15 residues. Per the germline V gene, CDR1 is DFQATT and CDR2 is SNEGSKA (reference sequence). J was trimmed by 6 bases and V by 3 bases; bases with no gene match: 2. The CDR3 sequence: CSARGLAGGPGELFF. In DNA, the CDR3 is TGCAGTGCTAGGGGACTAGCGGGAGGTCCCGGGGAGCTGTTTTTT.

This clonotype showed up just a few times. J is TRBJ2-3 and V is TRBV20-1; D gene ambiguous. V was clipped by 5 bases and J by 0 bases, with 6 bases between them. There are 12 residues in the CDR3. The germline V gene encodes CDR1 DFQATT and CDR2 SNEGSKA (reference sequence). The CDR3 region is CSAEYSTDTQYF. The CDR3 bases are TGCAGTGCTGAGTACAGCACAGATACGCAGTATTTT.

The chain employs TRBV9 and TRBJ2-4, with TRBD1 matching over 11 bases. The J call is in doubt because the DNA end fits TRBJ2-7 better. Germline loops: CDR1 SGDLS, CDR2 YYNGEE. There are 17 residues in the CDR3. The CDR3 protein is CASSPRSEDRGLNEQYF. The CDR3 DNA follows: TGTGCCAGCAGCCCACGCTCAGAGGACAGGGGGCTGAACGAGCAGTACTTC.

J is TRBJ2-7 and V is TRBV3-1; a weak D match, TRBD1 (6 bases). Germline assignment: CDR1 LGHDT and CDR2 YNNKEL (reference sequence). CDR3 length: 17 residues. V was trimmed by 3 bases and J by 1 base, leaving 19 bases between them. CDR3 coding DNA: TGTGCCAGCAGCCATCAGGGGAAATACAGGGTATCCTACGAGCAGTACTTC. Its translation: CASSHQGKYRVSYEQYF.

This clonotype came up many times. CDR3 DNA: TGCAGTGCCCGGACTAGCGGGAGGGCTGCAGATACGCAGTATTTT. As protein: CSARTSGRAADTQYF. The chain combines TRBV20-1 with TRBJ2-3; 15 bases align to TRBD2. CDR3 length: 15 residues. Germline CDR1 is DFQATT and CDR2 is SNEGSKA (reference sequence). The trim removed 6 bases at V and 4 bases at J, leaving 5 bases unmatched.

This clonotype was found many times. This chain connects TRBV20-1 to TRBJ1-1, with D perhaps matching TRBD1 (6 bases). The CDR3 extends over 14 amino acids. Trimming took 5 bases from V and 3 from J, leaving 16 bases between them. The germline gives CDR1 DFQATT, CDR2 SNEGSKA (reference sequence). CDR3 nucleotides: TGCAGTGCTCCTAGGGGGGGGGGCCACACTGAAGCTTTCTTT. It yields the protein CSAPRGGGHTEAFF.

The sample holds many counts of this clonotype. The chain employs TRBV10-3 and TRBJ2-1; TRBD2 agrees at 8 bases. The CDR3 has 15 residues. Trimming removed 3 bases from V and 5 bases from J; junction bases left unmatched: 6. The germline V gene has CDR1 ENHRY and CDR2 SYGVKD. The CDR3 here is CAISEAGVNNNEQFF. CDR3 in DNA: TGTGCCATCAGTGAAGCGGGGGTAAATAACAATGAGCAGTTCTTC.

The V call is TRBV12-3 or TRBV12-4, the J call TRBJ2-5; TRBD2 matches at 8 bases. CDR3 length: 14 residues. V gave up 6 bases and J gave up 11 bases; unmatched junction bases: 14. In DNA form, the CDR3 reads TGTGCCAGCAGCCCCTACGGGAGGGTAAATGAGCAGTACTTC. It specifies CASSPYGRVNEQYF.

This chain joins TRBV4-1 and TRBJ2-5, with no clear D. This CDR3 has 15 amino acids. Germline CDR1 MGHRA, CDR2 YSYEKL. Trimming took off 6 bases at V and 3 bases at J, with 17 bases between the two ends. The CDR3 bases are TGCGCCAGCAGTCGAGGACCGGTATACAAAGAGACCCAGTACTTC. Residues: CASSRGPVYKETQYF.